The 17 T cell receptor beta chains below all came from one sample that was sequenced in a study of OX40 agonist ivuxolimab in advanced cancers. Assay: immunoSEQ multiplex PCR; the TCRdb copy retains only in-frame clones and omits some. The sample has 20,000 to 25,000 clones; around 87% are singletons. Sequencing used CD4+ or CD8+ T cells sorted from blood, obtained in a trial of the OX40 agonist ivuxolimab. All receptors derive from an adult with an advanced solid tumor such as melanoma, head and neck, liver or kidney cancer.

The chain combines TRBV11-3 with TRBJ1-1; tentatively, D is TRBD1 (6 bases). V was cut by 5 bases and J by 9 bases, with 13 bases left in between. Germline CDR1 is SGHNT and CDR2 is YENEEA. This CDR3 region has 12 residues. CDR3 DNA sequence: TGTGCCAGCAGCCGTCGGGGGCAGCAAGCTTTCTTT. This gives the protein CASSRRGQQAFF.

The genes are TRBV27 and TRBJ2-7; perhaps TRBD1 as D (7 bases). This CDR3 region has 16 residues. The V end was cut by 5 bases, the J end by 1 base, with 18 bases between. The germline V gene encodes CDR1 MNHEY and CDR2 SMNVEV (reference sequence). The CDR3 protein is CASSLTGARGSYEQYF. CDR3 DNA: TGTGCCAGCAGTCTTACAGGGGCCCGGGGGTCCTACGAGCAGTACTTC.

The CDR3 sequence: CASSLGGEYNEQFF. CDR3 bases: TGTGCCAGCAGCTTAGGAGGGGAGTACAATGAGCAGTTCTTC. This chain uses TRBV13 with TRBJ2-1, with D perhaps given as TRBD1 or TRBD2 (5 bases each). Trimming left V 0 bases short and J 4 bases short, with 7 bases between. Germline CDR1 and CDR2: PRHDT and FYEKMQ (reference sequence). The CDR3 covers 14 residues.

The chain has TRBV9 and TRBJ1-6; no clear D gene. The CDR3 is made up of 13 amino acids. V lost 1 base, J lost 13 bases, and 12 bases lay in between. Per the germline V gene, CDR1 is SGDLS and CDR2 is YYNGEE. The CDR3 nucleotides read TGTGCCAGCAGCGTAACTGCCGAATTTCCCCTCCACTTT. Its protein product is CASSVTAEFPLHF. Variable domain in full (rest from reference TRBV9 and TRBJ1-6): DSGVTQTPKHLITATGQRVTLRCSPRSGDLSVYWYQQSLDQGLQFLIQYYNGEERAKGNILERFSAQQFPDLHSELNLSSLELGDSALYFCASSVTAEFPLHFGNGTRLTVT.

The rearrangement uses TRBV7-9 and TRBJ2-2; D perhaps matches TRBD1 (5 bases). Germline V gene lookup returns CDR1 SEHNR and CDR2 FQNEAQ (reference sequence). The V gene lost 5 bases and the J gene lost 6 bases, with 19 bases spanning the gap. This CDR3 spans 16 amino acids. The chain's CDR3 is CASSATNRGHPGELFF. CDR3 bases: TGTGCCAGCAGCGCAACAAACCGAGGACACCCCGGGGAGCTGTTTTTT. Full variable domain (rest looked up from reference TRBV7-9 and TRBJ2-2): DTGVSQNPRHKITKRGQNVTFRCDPISEHNRLYWYRQTLGQGPEFLTYFQNEAQLEKSRLLSDRFSAERPKGSFSTLEIQRTEQGDSAMYLCASSATNRGHPGELFFGEGSRLTVL.

CDR3 loop: CASSLAGSTF. DNA for the CDR3: TGTGCCAGCAGCTTGGCAGGTTCCACCTTC. V and J are TRBV5-8 and TRBJ1-2, with no clear D. Germline V CDR1 and CDR2: SGHTS, YDEGEE. The ends were cut back, 0 bases at V and 13 bases at J, with 7 bases in the middle. The CDR3 consists of 10 residues.

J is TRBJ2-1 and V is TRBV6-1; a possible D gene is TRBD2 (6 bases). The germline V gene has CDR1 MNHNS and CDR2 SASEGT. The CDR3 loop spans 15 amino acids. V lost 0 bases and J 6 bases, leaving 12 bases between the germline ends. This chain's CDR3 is CASSEAAGTINEQFF. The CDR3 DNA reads TGTGCCAGCAGTGAAGCCGCGGGAACGATCAATGAGCAGTTCTTC.

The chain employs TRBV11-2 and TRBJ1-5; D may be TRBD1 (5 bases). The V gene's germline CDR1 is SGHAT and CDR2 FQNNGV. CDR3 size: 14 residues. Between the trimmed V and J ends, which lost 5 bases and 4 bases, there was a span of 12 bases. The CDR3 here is CASSPSGGNQPQHF. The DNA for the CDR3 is TGTGCCAGCAGCCCCTCCGGGGGAAATCAGCCCCAGCATTTT.

For the CDR3, the DNA is TGTGCCAGTAGCCCTCAACAGGGTTGGGTCGAAAAACTGTTTTTT. Translating it yields CASSPQQGWVEKLFF. The rearrangement links TRBV19 to TRBJ1-4; tentatively, D is TRBD1 (6 bases). The CDR3 contains 15 residues. Germline assignment: CDR1 LNHDA and CDR2 SQIVND (reference sequence). Trimming took 6 bases from V and 8 from J, leaving 19 bases between them.

CDR3 bases: TGTGCCAGCAGTGAAGCGAAGGGGACAGGGGATGAAAAACTGTTTTTT. Its protein is CASSEAKGTGDEKLFF. The rearrangement links TRBV6-1 to TRBJ1-4; 10 positions match TRBD1. This CDR3 spans 16 amino acids. The J segment lost 6 bases and the V segment lost 0 bases, leaving 4 bases of the junction unmatched. Germline loops: CDR1 MNHNS, CDR2 SASEGT.

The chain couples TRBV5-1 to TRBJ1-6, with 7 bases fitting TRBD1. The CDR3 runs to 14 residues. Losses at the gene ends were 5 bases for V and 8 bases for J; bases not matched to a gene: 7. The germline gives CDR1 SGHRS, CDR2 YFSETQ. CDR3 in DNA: TGCGCCAGCAGTTTCGACAGGGTAGATTCACCCCTCCACTTT. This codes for CASSFDRVDSPLHF.

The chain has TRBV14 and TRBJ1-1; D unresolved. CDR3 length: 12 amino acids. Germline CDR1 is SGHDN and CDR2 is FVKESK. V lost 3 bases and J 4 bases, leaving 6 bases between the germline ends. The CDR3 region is CASSHLGTEAFF. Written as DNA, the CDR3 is TGTGCCAGCAGCCACCTAGGCACTGAAGCTTTCTTT.

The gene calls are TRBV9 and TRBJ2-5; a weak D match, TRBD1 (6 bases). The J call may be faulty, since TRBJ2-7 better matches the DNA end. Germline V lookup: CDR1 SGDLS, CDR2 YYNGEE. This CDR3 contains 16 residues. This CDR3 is CASSTRDTGNIYEQYF. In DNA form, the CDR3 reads TGTGCCAGCAGCACCCGGGACACCGGGAATATCTACGAGCAGTACTTC.

CDR3 nucleotides: TGCGCCAGCAGCTGGGGGGAGAACACTGAAGCTTTCTTT. Its translation is CASSWGENTEAFF. The chain recombines TRBV5-1 with TRBJ1-1, with D possibly matching TRBD1 (5 bases). V lost 3 bases and J 1 base, leaving 7 bases between the germline ends. From germline, CDR1 is SGHRS and CDR2 YFSETQ. The CDR3 spans 13 residues.

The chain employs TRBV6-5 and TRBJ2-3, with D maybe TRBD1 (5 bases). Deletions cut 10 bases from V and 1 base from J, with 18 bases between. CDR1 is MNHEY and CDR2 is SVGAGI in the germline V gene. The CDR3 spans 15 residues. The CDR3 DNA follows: TGTGCCACCTACTCTCCGAGACAGCGCACAGATACGCAGTATTTT. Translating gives CATYSPRQRTDTQYF.

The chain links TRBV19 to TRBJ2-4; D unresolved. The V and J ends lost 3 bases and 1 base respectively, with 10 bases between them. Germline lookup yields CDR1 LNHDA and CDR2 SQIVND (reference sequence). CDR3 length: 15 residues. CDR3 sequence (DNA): TGTGCCAGTAGTATTAACTATGGGGCCAAAAACATTCAGTACTTC. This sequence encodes CASSINYGAKNIQYF. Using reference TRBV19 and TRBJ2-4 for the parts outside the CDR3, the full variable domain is DGGITQSPKYLFRKEGQNVTLSCEQNLNHDAMYWYRQDPGQGLRLIYYSQIVNDFQKGDIAEGYSVSREKKESFPLTVTSAQKNPTAFYLCASSINYGAKNIQYFGAGTRLSVL.

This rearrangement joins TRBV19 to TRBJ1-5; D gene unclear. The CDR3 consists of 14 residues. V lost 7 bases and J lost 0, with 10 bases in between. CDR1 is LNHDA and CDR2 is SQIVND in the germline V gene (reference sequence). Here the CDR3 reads CASKDGDSNQPQHF. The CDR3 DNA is TGTGCCAGTAAAGACGGGGATAGCAATCAGCCCCAGCATTTT. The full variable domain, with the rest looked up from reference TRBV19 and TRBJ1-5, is DGGITQSPKYLFRKEGQNVTLSCEQNLNHDAMYWYRQDPGQGLRLIYYSQIVNDFQKGDIAEGYSVSREKKESFPLTVTSAQKNPTAFYLCASKDGDSNQPQHFGDGTRLSIL.